This T cell receptor beta chain was sequenced in a study of blood T cell repertoires in COVID-19. V lost 3 bases and J 5 bases, leaving 13 bases between the germline ends. This CDR3 is 14 amino acids long. CDR1 is SGHRS, CDR2 YFSETQ, per germline. The cohort comprised adults aged about 18 to 100 years residing in some 24 US areas. Data came from immunoSEQ multiplex PCR; TCRdb stores just in-frame clones and leaves some out. The sample has 210,000 or so clones; about four fifths are singletons. This TCR came from a man in his sixties who had recovered from COVID-19. Sequencing was performed on PBMCs or T cells enriched from blood (not recorded which). The chain links TRBV5-1 to TRBJ2-3, with D perhaps matching TRBD2 (5 bases). The CDR3 sequence is CASSSLGDGDTQYF. DNA of the CDR3: TGCGCCAGCAGCTCGCTCGGGGATGGAGATACGCAGTATTTT.